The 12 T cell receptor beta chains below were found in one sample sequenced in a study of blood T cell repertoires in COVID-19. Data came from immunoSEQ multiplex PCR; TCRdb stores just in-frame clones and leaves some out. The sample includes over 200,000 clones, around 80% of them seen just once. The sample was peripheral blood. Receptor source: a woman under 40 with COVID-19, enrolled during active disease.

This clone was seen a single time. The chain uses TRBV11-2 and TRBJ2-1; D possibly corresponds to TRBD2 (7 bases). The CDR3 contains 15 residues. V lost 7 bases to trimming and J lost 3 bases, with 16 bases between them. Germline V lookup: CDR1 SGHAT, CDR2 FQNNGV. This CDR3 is CASTFVGGLYNEQFF. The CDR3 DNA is TGTGCCAGCACCTTCGTGGGGGGGCTCTACAATGAGCAGTTCTTC. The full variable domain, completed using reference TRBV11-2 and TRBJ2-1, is EAGVAQSPRYKIIEKRQSVAFWCNPISGHATLYWYQQILGQGPKLLIQFQNNGVVDDSQLPKDRFSAERLKGVDSTLKIQPAKLEDSAVYLCASTFVGGLYNEQFFGPGTRLTVL.

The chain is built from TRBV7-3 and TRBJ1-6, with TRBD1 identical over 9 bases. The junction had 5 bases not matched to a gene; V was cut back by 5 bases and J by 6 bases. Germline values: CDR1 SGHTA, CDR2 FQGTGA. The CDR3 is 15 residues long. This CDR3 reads CASSLGTGSNSPLHF. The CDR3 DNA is TGTGCCAGCAGCCTCGGGACAGGGAGTAATTCACCCCTCCACTTT.

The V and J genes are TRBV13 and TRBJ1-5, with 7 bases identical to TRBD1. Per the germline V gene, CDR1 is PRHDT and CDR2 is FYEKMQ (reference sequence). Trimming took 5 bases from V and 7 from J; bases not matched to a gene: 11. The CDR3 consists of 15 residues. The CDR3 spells CASSLSPGGLQPQHF. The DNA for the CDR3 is TGTGCCAGCAGCCTCTCCCCAGGGGGATTGCAGCCCCAGCATTTT.

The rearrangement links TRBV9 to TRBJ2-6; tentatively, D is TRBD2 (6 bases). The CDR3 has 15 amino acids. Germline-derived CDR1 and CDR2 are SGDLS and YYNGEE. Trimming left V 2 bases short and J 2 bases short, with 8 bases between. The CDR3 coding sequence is TGTGCCAGCAGCGTTGGCGGGGCTGGGGCCAACGTCCTGACTTTC. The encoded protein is CASSVGGAGANVLTF.

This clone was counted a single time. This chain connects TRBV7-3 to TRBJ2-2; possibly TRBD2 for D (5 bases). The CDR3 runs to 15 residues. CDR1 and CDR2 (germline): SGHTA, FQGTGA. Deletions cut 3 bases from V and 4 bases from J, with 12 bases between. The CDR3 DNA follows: TGTGCCAGCAGCTTGAGGGCCCGGGGCACCGGGGAGCTGTTTTTT. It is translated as CASSLRARGTGELFF. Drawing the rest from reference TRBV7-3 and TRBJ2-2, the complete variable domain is GAGVSQTPSNKVTEKGKYVELRCDPISGHTALYWYRQSLGQGPEFLIYFQGTGAADDSGLPNDRFFAVRPEGSVSTLKIQRTERGDSAVYLCASSLRARGTGELFFGEGSRLTVL.

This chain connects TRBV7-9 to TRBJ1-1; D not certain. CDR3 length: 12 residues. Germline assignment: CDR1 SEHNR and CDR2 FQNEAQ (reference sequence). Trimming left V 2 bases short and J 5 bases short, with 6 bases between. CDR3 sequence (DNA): TGTGCCAGCAGCTTACGGGGTACTGAAGCTTTCTTT. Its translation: CASSLRGTEAFF.

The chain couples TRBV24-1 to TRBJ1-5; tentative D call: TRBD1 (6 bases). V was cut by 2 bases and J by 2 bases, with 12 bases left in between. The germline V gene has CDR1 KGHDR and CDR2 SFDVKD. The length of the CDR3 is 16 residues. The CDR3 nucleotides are TGTGCCACCAGTGATTCGGTGGACAGTGGCAATCAGCCCCAGCATTTT. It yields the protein CATSDSVDSGNQPQHF.

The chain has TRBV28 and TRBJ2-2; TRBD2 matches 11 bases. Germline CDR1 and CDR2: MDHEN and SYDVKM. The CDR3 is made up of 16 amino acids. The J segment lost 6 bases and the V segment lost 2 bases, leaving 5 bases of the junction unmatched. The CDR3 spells CASSLGLAGGAGELFF. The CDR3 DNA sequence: TGTGCCAGCAGTTTAGGGCTAGCGGGGGGCGCCGGGGAGCTGTTTTTT.

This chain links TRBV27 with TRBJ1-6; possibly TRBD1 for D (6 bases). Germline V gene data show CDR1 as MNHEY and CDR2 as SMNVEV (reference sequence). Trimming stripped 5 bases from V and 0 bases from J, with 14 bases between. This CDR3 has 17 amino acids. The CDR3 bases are TGTGCCAGCAGTCCAACTACAGGGAGCTCCTATAATTCACCCCTCCACTTT. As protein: CASSPTTGSSYNSPLHF.

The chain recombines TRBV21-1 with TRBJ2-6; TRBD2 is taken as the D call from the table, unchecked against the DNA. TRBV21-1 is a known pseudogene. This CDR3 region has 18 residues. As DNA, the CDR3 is TGTGCCAGCAGCAAAGGGCAGCGGGGGGGCCTGGGGGCCAACGTCCTGACTTTC. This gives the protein CASSKGQRGGLGANVLTF.

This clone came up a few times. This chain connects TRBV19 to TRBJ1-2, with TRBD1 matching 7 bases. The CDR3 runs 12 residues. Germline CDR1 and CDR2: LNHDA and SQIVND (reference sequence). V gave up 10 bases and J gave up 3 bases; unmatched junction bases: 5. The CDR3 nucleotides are TGTGCCATACAGGGGCGGGACTATGGCTACACCTTC. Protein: CAIQGRDYGYTF.

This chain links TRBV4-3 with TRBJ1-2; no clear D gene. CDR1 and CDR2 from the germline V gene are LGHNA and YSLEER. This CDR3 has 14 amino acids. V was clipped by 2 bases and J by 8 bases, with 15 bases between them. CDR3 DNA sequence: TGCGCCAGCAGCCAAACCACCGGAGTTTGGGGCTACACCTTC. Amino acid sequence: CASSQTTGVWGYTF.